This is a list of T cell receptor beta chains from one sample in a study of blood T cell repertoires in COVID-19. The data were produced by immunoSEQ multiplex PCR, yet TCRdb's version contains in-frame clones alone and is incomplete. The sample carries roughly 570,000 clones, approximately 88% recorded once. Specimen: peripheral blood. These receptor sequences come from a woman aged 45-65 years with COVID-19, enrolled during active disease. Each CDR3 is given with its conserved first and last residue. The order of the fields is V gene, clone size, J gene, D gene, CDR3 protein, CDR3 DNA. The D gene is left open where the match is weak. The listing skips clone size in some rows; elsewhere it reads once, few, many or a size class.

>TRBV7-3|-|TRBJ2-3|TRBD2
CASSLRAGYTDTQYF
TGTGCCAGCAGCTTAAGAGCGGGGTACACAGATACGCAGTATTTT
>TRBV5-6|once|TRBJ2-7|-
CASSLGGATYEQYF
TGTGCCAGCAGCTTGGGTGGGGCGACCTACGAGCAGTACTTC
>TRBV27|-|TRBJ1-1|-
CASSFGGNTEAFF
TGTGCCAGCAGTTTCGGGGGGAACACTGAAGCTTTCTTT
>TRBV5-1|-|TRBJ2-2|-
CASSWVGEANTGELFF
TGCGCCAGCAGCTGGGTCGGGGAAGCGAACACCGGGGAGCTGTTTTTT
>TRBV10-2|-|TRBJ1-5|TRBD1
CASSLRDSGQPQHF
TGCGCCAGCAGTCTACGGGACAGCGGTCAGCCCCAGCATTTT
>TRBV13|-|TRBJ1-1|-
CASSLGPARGRGAFF
TGTGCCAGCAGCTTAGGCCCGGCCCGCGGGAGGGGAGCTTTCTTT
>TRBV27|-|TRBJ1-1|TRBD1
CASSVQGALTEAFF
TGTGCCAGCAGTGTCCAGGGGGCGCTTACTGAAGCTTTCTTT
>TRBV9|-|TRBJ1-1|TRBD1
CASSVVGTGGAGEAFF
TGTGCCAGCAGCGTAGTCGGGACAGGGGGCGCGGGTGAAGCTTTCTTT
>TRBV7-3|once|TRBJ1-2|-
CASSPGGREHDGYTF
TGTGCCAGCAGCCCTGGGGGGAGGGAGCATGATGGCTACACCTTC
>TRBV3-1/TRBV3-2|-|TRBJ1-1|-
CASSQEGGMNTEAFF
TGTGCCAGCAGCCAAGAAGGGGGTATGAACACTGAAGCTTTCTTT
>TRBV28|once|TRBJ2-1|-
CASQPRVYNEQFF
TGTGCCAGCCAACCGCGGGTTTACAATGAGCAGTTCTTC
>TRBV29-1|-|TRBJ2-3|-
CSVMRGRDLSDTQYF
TGCAGCGTTATGAGGGGGCGGGATCTGTCAGATACGCAGTATTTT
>TRBV30|-|TRBJ1-2|-
CAWSVVGSRGYGYTF
TGTGCCTGGAGCGTTGTCGGGTCCAGGGGCTATGGCTACACCTTC
>TRBV9|-|TRBJ1-2|-
CASSASSVYGYTF
TGTGCCAGCAGCGCGAGTTCGGTTTATGGCTACACCTTC
>TRBV9|-|TRBJ1-1|-
CASSVEGDEAEAFF
TGTGCCAGCAGCGTAGAAGGGGATGAAGCTGAAGCTTTCTTT
>TRBV6-5|few|TRBJ1-4|-
CASSVTRGEKLFF
TGTGCCAGCAGCGTCACAAGAGGTGAAAAACTGTTTTTT
>TRBV11-2|-|TRBJ2-7|-
CASSPPLFHEQYF
TGTGCCAGCAGCCCCCCTTTATTCCACGAGCAGTACTTC
>TRBV6-6|-|TRBJ1-4|-
CASSYRGGANEKLFF
TGTGCCAGCAGTTACAGGGGGGGGGCTAATGAAAAACTGTTTTTT
>TRBV18|-|TRBJ1-3|TRBD1
CASSLGQGEPGNTIYF
TGTGCCAGCTCCCTCGGACAGGGAGAACCCGGAAACACCATATATTTT
>TRBV24-1|-|TRBJ2-3|-
CATIMTDRSDTQYF
TGTGCCACCATTATGACAGATCGCTCGGATACGCAGTATTTT
>TRBV7-2|-|TRBJ2-1|TRBD2
CASSHTSGVLSEQFF
TGTGCCAGCAGCCACACTAGCGGGGTTTTGTCTGAGCAGTTCTTC
>TRBV10-3|-|TRBJ1-2|TRBD1
CAIRDRGRPDYGYTF
TGTGCCATCAGGGACAGGGGGCGCCCTGACTATGGCTACACCTTC